Presented here are 27 T cell receptor beta chains from one specimen sequenced in a study of shared clonotypes between healthy human individuals. Assay: immunoSEQ multiplex PCR; the TCRdb copy retains only in-frame clones and omits some. The sample shows about 690,000 clones, 90% of them seen only once. The sequenced material came from memory CD8+ T cells from PBMCs. Subset here: CD45RO+ cells pooled with CCR7-negative TemRA cells. These receptor sequences come from a man between 18 and 29 years old in good health. Some clones in this sample may be carry-over from other donors' samples.

The chain couples TRBV2 to TRBJ1-2; D is uncertain. The CDR3 covers 14 residues. The V and J ends lost 1 base and 6 bases respectively, with 12 bases between them. Germline V gene sequence: CDR1 SNHLY, CDR2 FYNNEI. The CDR3 DNA sequence: TGTGCCAGCAGTGAAGTTCGTCGGATTGATGGCTACACCTTC. Translating it yields CASSEVRRIDGYTF.

The sample holds a few counts of this clone. The V and J genes are TRBV4-1 and TRBJ1-5; D might be TRBD1 (5 bases). The germline V gene encodes CDR1 MGHRA and CDR2 YSYEKL. The CDR3 extends over 14 amino acids. Trimming stripped 4 bases from V and 0 bases from J, with 7 bases between. The chain's CDR3 is CASSLGVSNQPQHF. The CDR3 nucleotides read TGCGCCAGCAGCCTGGGGGTTAGCAATCAGCCCCAGCATTTT.

This chain links TRBV4-2 with TRBJ2-6; D uncertain. The CDR3 has 19 amino acids. Trimming shortened V by 1 base and J by 1 base, and 17 bases separated the two germline ends. Germline CDR1 and CDR2: LGHNA and YNFKEQ. The CDR3 sequence is CASSQAPQPYSSGANVLTF. In nucleotides, the CDR3 is TGTGCCAGCAGCCAAGCACCACAGCCTTATAGTTCTGGGGCCAACGTCCTGACTTTC.

V usage is TRBV2 and J usage is TRBJ2-6; TRBD1 agrees at 8 bases. Germline assignment: CDR1 SNHLY and CDR2 FYNNEI. V was clipped by 7 bases and J by 5 bases; unmatched bases: 10. This CDR3 contains 16 residues. As DNA, the CDR3 is TGTGCCAGCAAGAGCCAGGCAGGGGGCTGGGCCAACGTCCTGACTTTC. It yields the protein CASKSQAGGWANVLTF.

This chain links TRBV7-8 with TRBJ1-2, with 10 nucleotides matching TRBD1. The CDR3 runs to 16 residues. With 1 base clipped from V and 4 bases from J, the junction kept 6 bases outside the gene matches. The germline gives CDR1 SGHVS, CDR2 FQNEAQ. DNA for the CDR3: TGTGCCAGCAGCTTAGACAGACAGGGGGCTGGCTATGGCTACACCTTC. Its translation is CASSLDRQGAGYGYTF.

The chain links TRBV5-4 to TRBJ2-3, with 7 bases lining up with TRBD1. From germline, CDR1 is SGHNT and CDR2 YYREEE (reference sequence). The CDR3 runs to 16 residues. The J segment lost 4 bases and the V segment lost 5 bases, leaving 13 bases of the junction unmatched. For the CDR3, the DNA is TGTGCCAGCAGTCAAGATACAGGGGCTGGGGCAGATACGCAGTATTTT. It translates to CASSQDTGAGADTQYF.

The rearrangement uses TRBV19 and TRBJ2-2, with 9 bases matching TRBD2. Germline V gene data show CDR1 as LNHDA and CDR2 as SQIVND (reference sequence). This CDR3 is 16 amino acids long. The J segment lost 2 bases and the V segment lost 3 bases, leaving 4 bases of the junction unmatched. CDR3 bases: TGTGCCAGTAGTATCGGCCTAGCGGGAAACACCGGGGAGCTGTTTTTT. Its protein is CASSIGLAGNTGELFF.

The V gene is TRBV28, the J gene TRBJ2-1; D gene unclear. Germline V gives CDR1 MDHEN, CDR2 SYDVKM. CDR3 size: 11 residues. Trimming shortened V by 6 bases and J by 8 bases, and 8 bases separated the two germline ends. CDR3 sequence reads: CASSYRDEQFF. DNA of the CDR3: TGTGCCAGCAGCTATAGGGATGAGCAGTTCTTC.

In nucleotides, the CDR3 is TGTGCCAGCAGCGGGGATGGTAACAATGGCAATGAGCAGTTCTTC. Protein: CASSGDGNNGNEQFF. The genes are TRBV11-2 and TRBJ2-1; D remains ambiguous. The V and J ends lost 5 bases and 6 bases respectively, with 17 bases between them. The CDR3 has 15 residues. In germline, CDR1 is SGHAT, CDR2 FQNNGV.

This sequence joins TRBV5-5 and TRBJ1-4; D ambiguous. The CDR3 runs 10 residues. From germline, CDR1 is SGHKS and CDR2 YYEKEE (reference sequence). With 5 bases removed from V and 7 bases from J, the gap between germline ends came to 3 bases. CDR3 amino acids: CASRGEKLFF. DNA for the CDR3: TGTGCCAGCAGGGGTGAAAAACTGTTTTTT. Full variable domain (rest looked up from reference TRBV5-5 and TRBJ1-4): DAGVTQSPTHLIKTRGQQVTLRCSPISGHKSVSWYQQVLGQGPQFIFQYYEKEERGRGNFPDRFSARQFPNYSSELNVNALLLGDSALYLCASRGEKLFFGSGTQLSVL.

The chain has TRBV5-8 and TRBJ1-3; weak D call: TRBD1 (5 bases). The CDR3 sequence is 14 residues long. In germline, CDR1 is SGHTS, CDR2 YDEGEE. Trimming cost V 2 bases and J 2 bases, with 8 bases left between them. The CDR3 protein is CASSFGRAGNTIYF. The CDR3 DNA sequence: TGTGCCAGCAGCTTTGGCAGGGCTGGAAACACCATATATTTT.

This sequence joins TRBV5-6 and TRBJ2-7; D is possibly TRBD1 (6 bases). Germline values: CDR1 SGHDT, CDR2 YYEEEE. This CDR3 contains 12 residues. V lost 2 bases and J 6 bases, leaving 9 bases between the germline ends. The CDR3 sequence is CASSFGGLEQYF. In DNA, the CDR3 is TGTGCCAGCAGCTTTGGGGGCCTCGAGCAGTACTTC.

The rearrangement joins TRBV29-1 to TRBJ2-1; 15 bases match TRBD2. This CDR3 contains 14 residues. V shed 3 bases, J shed 10 bases, and the junction held 4 bases outside the gene matches. Germline V gives CDR1 SQVTM, CDR2 ANQGSEA. The CDR3: CSVDGGLAGGEQFF. The CDR3 nucleotides read TGCAGCGTTGATGGAGGACTAGCGGGAGGGGAGCAGTTCTTC.

Comment on this clone: The sample contains more than one DNA sequence encoding this CDR3. V and J are TRBV7-9 and TRBJ2-7; D uncertain. Germline values: CDR1 SEHNR, CDR2 FQNEAQ (reference sequence). V was trimmed by 0 bases and J by 4 bases, leaving 10 bases between them. There are 14 residues in the CDR3. The CDR3 DNA is TGTGCCAGCAGCTTAGCGGGAAGGGCGTACGAGCAGTACTTC. It is translated as CASSLAGRAYEQYF.

V gene TRBV7-2 combines with J gene TRBJ2-2; a possible D gene is TRBD2 (5 bases). CDR3 length: 15 residues. With 1 base removed from V and 2 bases from J, the gap between germline ends came to 8 bases. The V gene's germline CDR1 is SGHTA and CDR2 FQGNSA. CDR3 sequence (DNA): TGTGCCAGCAGCTTAGTGCTAGCCAACACCGGGGAGCTGTTTTTT. It is translated as CASSLVLANTGELFF. Variable domain in full (rest from reference TRBV7-2 and TRBJ2-2): GAGVSQSPSNKVTEKGKDVELRCDPISGHTALYWYRQSLGQGLEFLIYFQGNSAPDKSGLPSDRFSAERTGGSVSTLTIQRTQQEDSAVYLCASSLVLANTGELFFGEGSRLTVL.

The J gene is TRBJ2-1, the V gene TRBV9; 12 nucleotides align to TRBD2. V gave up 3 bases and J gave up 3 bases; unmatched junction bases: 1. The CDR3 consists of 15 residues. CDR1 SGDLS and CDR2 YYNGEE come from the germline V gene. CDR3 coding DNA: TGTGCCAGCAGCGCACTAGCGGGAGGCTACAATGAGCAGTTCTTC. Residues: CASSALAGGYNEQFF.

CDR3 amino acids: CAISPQRDRSTDTQYF. The CDR3 coding sequence is TGTGCCATCAGCCCTCAGAGGGATAGGAGCACAGATACGCAGTATTTT. The chain has TRBV10-3 and TRBJ2-3; D is possibly TRBD2 (5 bases). Germline-derived CDR1 and CDR2 are ENHRY and SYGVKD. The CDR3 loop spans 16 amino acids. V lost 6 bases and J 0 bases, leaving 16 bases between the germline ends.

This clone was found many times. The V gene is TRBV7-2, the J gene TRBJ2-7; 10 bases agree with TRBD1. V was clipped by 5 bases and J by 2 bases; unmatched bases: 9. The CDR3 has 16 amino acids. Germline CDR1 is SGHTA and CDR2 is FQGNSA. CDR3: CASSRHSGTGAYEQYF. CDR3 nucleotides: TGTGCCAGCAGCAGACACTCCGGGACAGGGGCCTACGAGCAGTACTTC.

The CDR3 reads CASTLGGLAGGSYEQYF. The CDR3 DNA reads TGTGCCAGCACCCTTGGGGGACTAGCGGGGGGCTCCTACGAGCAGTACTTC. The chain has TRBV13 and TRBJ2-7, with 15 bases that match TRBD2. Germline CDR1 and CDR2: PRHDT and FYEKMQ (reference sequence). CDR3 length equals 17 residues. V shed 7 bases, J shed 0 bases, and the junction held 7 bases outside the gene matches.

The genes are TRBV27 and TRBJ2-1, with 7 bases that match TRBD2. The CDR3 is 14 residues long. V was clipped by 4 bases and J by 0 bases; unmatched bases: 0. Germline-derived CDR1 and CDR2 are MNHEY and SMNVEV (reference sequence). CDR3 DNA: TGTGCCAGCAGTTGGGAGGGCTCCTACAATGAGCAGTTCTTC. It is translated as CASSWEGSYNEQFF.

This clone was picked up a small number of times. The chain couples TRBV15 to TRBJ1-4; 7 nucleotides align to TRBD1. This CDR3 spans 15 amino acids. J was trimmed by 8 bases and V by 3 bases; bases with no gene match: 9. In germline, CDR1 is LNHNV, CDR2 YYDKDF (reference sequence). The CDR3 protein is CATSSTGDTGEKLFF. The CDR3 nucleotides are TGTGCCACCAGCAGTACAGGGGACACGGGAGAAAAACTGTTTTTT.

The V call is TRBV27, the J call TRBJ2-1; 12 positions match TRBD1. V trimming: 2 bases; J trimming: 3 bases; junction bases outside the gene matches: 11. CDR3 length equals 19 residues. Per germline, CDR1 MNHEY and CDR2 SMNVEV (reference sequence). Written as DNA, the CDR3 is TGTGCCAGCAGTTTAGGGGGACAGGGGGCTCCGGTATACTACAATGAGCAGTTCTTC. Its translation is CASSLGGQGAPVYYNEQFF.

A remark on this clone: Different DNA sequences within this sample yield the same CDR3. CDR3 bases: TGTGCCAGCAGTTTAACTGGGAACTATGGCTACACCTTC. This sequence encodes CASSLTGNYGYTF. The gene calls are TRBV27 and TRBJ1-2; D is unresolved. The CDR3 covers 13 residues. Germline CDR1 is MNHEY and CDR2 is SMNVEV (reference sequence). V was shortened by 2 bases and J by 2 bases, with 6 bases between the two germline ends.

The rearrangement uses TRBV5-8 and TRBJ2-7; tentatively, D is TRBD1 or TRBD2 (6 bases each). CDR3 length: 15 amino acids. Trimming shortened V by 7 bases and J by 3 bases, and 20 bases separated the two germline ends. Germline V gives CDR1 SGHTS, CDR2 YDEGEE. CDR3: CASQTGAHNLYEQYF. DNA for the CDR3: TGTGCCAGCCAAACGGGGGCGCATAACCTCTACGAGCAGTACTTC.

As concerns this clone: Sequence at one end of the junction differs from germline and may be a read error. This chain connects TRBV29-1 to TRBJ2-5, with D possibly TRBD1 on 6 matching bases. The DNA end favors TRBJ2-7, so the J call may be wrong. The CDR3 has 15 residues. The germline CDR1 and CDR2 sequences are SQVTM and ANQGSEA. The CDR3 bases are TGCAGCGTGGAAGACAGGCCCTCGGGATCCTACGAGCAGTACTTC. It yields the protein CSVEDRPSGSYEQYF.

Note on this clone: This likely came from a read error, as a far larger clone is one base away. This chain uses TRBV7-8 with TRBJ2-7; D not certain. In germline, CDR1 is SGHVS, CDR2 FQNEAQ. The germline V and J ends were trimmed by 4 bases and 2 bases, with 0 bases remaining between them. This CDR3 contains 10 residues. CDR3 DNA: TGTGCCAGCAGCTCCTACGAGCAGTACTTC. It yields the protein CASSSYEQYF.

The V and J genes are TRBV10-2 and TRBJ2-7; unclear D gene. Trimming took off 6 bases at V and 2 bases at J, with 14 bases between the two ends. The CDR3 is 14 amino acids. Germline CDR1 WSHSY, CDR2 SAAADI. The CDR3 sequence is CASRFGALPYEQYF. The CDR3 coding sequence is TGCGCCAGCAGATTCGGAGCTTTGCCCTACGAGCAGTACTTC.